The 23 T cell receptor beta chains below all came from one sample that was sequenced in a study of blood T cells in healthy people across ages. With a J-beta primer mix and a sample-barcoded 5' primer, a second PCR ran about 6 to 11 cycles. MiXCR, run by TCRdb on the 5' RACE reads, gives a single entry per CDR3 protein. Among about 1.1 million distinct CDR3 sequences listed, less than 45% were seen once. The sequencing input was blood. Receptors originate from a man between 18 and 29 years old in good health.

The gene calls are TRBV20-1 and TRBJ1-1; 7 bases are a match to TRBD1. Losses at the gene ends were 2 bases for V and 1 base for J; bases not matched to a gene: 7. Germline V CDR1 and CDR2: DFQATT, SNEGSKA (reference sequence). The CDR3 is made up of 15 amino acids. The CDR3: CSARTPGQPNTEAFF. CDR3 nucleotide sequence: TGCAGTGCTAGAACGCCGGGACAGCCGAACACTGAAGCTTTCTTT.

The rearrangement joins TRBV7-2 to TRBJ2-5, with D perhaps TRBD1 (6 bases). Between the trimmed V and J ends, which lost 5 bases and 5 bases, there was a span of 15 bases. Germline lookup yields CDR1 SGHTA and CDR2 FQGNSA. This CDR3 contains 14 residues. CDR3 sequence (DNA): TGTGCCAGCAGCGTTTCAGGGGCTGAGGAGACCCAGTACTTC. This sequence encodes CASSVSGAEETQYF. Drawing the rest from reference TRBV7-2 and TRBJ2-5, the complete variable domain is GAGVSQSPSNKVTEKGKDVELRCDPISGHTALYWYRQSLGQGLEFLIYFQGNSAPDKSGLPSDRFSAERTGGSVSTLTIQRTQQEDSAVYLCASSVSGAEETQYFGPGTRLLVL.

The CDR3 loop is CAGRLGRAATYGYTF. The CDR3 nucleotides read TGTGCCGGGAGACTCGGGCGCGCTGCGACCTATGGCTACACCTTC. The chain carries TRBV6-1 and TRBJ1-2; D gene ambiguous. The CDR3 is 15 amino acids. The germline V gene encodes CDR1 MNHNS and CDR2 SASEGT. Trimming stripped 11 bases from V and 4 bases from J, with 23 bases between.

Remarks on this clonotype: The junction differs from germline at one of its ends, possibly a read error. CDR3: CSAGEGQGANTQYF. DNA of the CDR3: TGCAGTGCTGGAGAGGGACAGGGGGCAAATACGCAGTATTTT. V is TRBV20-1 and J is TRBJ2-3; TRBD1 matches at 12 bases. Per germline, CDR1 DFQATT and CDR2 SNEGSKA (reference sequence). CDR3 length: 14 residues.

This CDR3 is CASSQAGRYTGELFF. CDR3 bases: TGCGCCAGCAGCCAGGCAGGGAGGTACACCGGGGAGCTGTTTTTT. The chain is built from TRBV4-3 and TRBJ2-2, with D perhaps TRBD2 (6 bases). This CDR3 has 15 residues. Germline CDR1 LGHNA, CDR2 YSLEER. V lost 3 bases and J lost 3, with 11 bases in between.

V is TRBV12-3 or TRBV12-4 and J is TRBJ1-6; 7 nucleotides match TRBD1. This CDR3 contains 15 residues. Trimming at V came to 4 bases and at J to 7 bases, leaving 7 bases not matched to a gene. Here the CDR3 DNA reads TGTGCCAGCAGTTCGCGCGGGACAGTGAATTCACCCCTCCACTTT. Its protein product is CASSSRGTVNSPLHF.

In the case of this clonotype: A read error may account for a junction end that differs from germline. J is TRBJ2-1 and V is TRBV20-1; 16 bases line up with TRBD2. CDR3 length: 19 residues. Germline CDR1 and CDR2: DFQATT and SNEGSKA (reference sequence). CDR3 DNA sequence: TGCAGTGCTAGAACCCCGGGACTAGCGGGGGGGCGTTCCTACAATGGGCAGTTCTTC. It codes for CSARTPGLAGGRSYNGQFF.

The chain is built from TRBV10-3 and TRBJ1-1; no clear D gene. The CDR3 length is 15 residues. Trimming stripped 4 bases from V and 6 bases from J, with 18 bases between. Looked up from germline, CDR1 is ENHRY and CDR2 is SYGVKD. CDR3 sequence (DNA): TGTGCCATCAGTGCTGACCGGGGTTCCCCCTCTGAAGCTTTCTTT. It codes for CAISADRGSPSEAFF.

The chain couples TRBV25-1 to TRBJ2-2; D is unclear. Deletions cut 1 base from V and 5 bases from J, with 11 bases between. CDR3 length: 15 residues. Germline CDR1 is MGHDK and CDR2 is SYGVNS. The CDR3 here is CASSESWKRTGELFF. CDR3 nucleotide sequence: TGTGCCAGCAGTGAATCATGGAAACGAACCGGGGAGCTGTTTTTT.

V usage is TRBV12-3 or TRBV12-4 and J usage is TRBJ2-7; D remains ambiguous. The germline V and J ends were trimmed by 2 bases and 5 bases, with 25 bases remaining between them. The CDR3 is 18 amino acids. The CDR3 sequence is CASSLRAGSASILNEQYF. The CDR3 DNA sequence: TGTGCCAGCAGTTTACGGGCCGGCTCGGCCAGTATATTGAACGAGCAGTACTTC.

Turning to this clonotype: A much larger clone lies a single base off, so this may be a read error. The rearrangement uses TRBV5-1 and TRBJ2-4; unclear D gene. The end of the DNA aligns better with TRBJ2-7, so the J call may be wrong. The CDR3 contains 14 residues. CDR1 is SGHRS, CDR2 YFSETQ, per germline. In nucleotides, the CDR3 is TGCGTCAGCAGCTTGGAAGTGGGAAACTACGAGCAGTACTTC. Encoded protein: CVSSLEVGNYEQYF.

The chain joins TRBV20-1 to TRBJ1-1; TRBD1 aligns across 7 bases. Germline-derived CDR1 and CDR2 are DFQATT and SNEGSKA (reference sequence). The junction had 9 bases not matched to a gene; V was cut back by 5 bases and J by 6 bases. There are 13 residues in the CDR3. In DNA, the CDR3 is TGCAGTGCTGGGACAGTCCTCGCGGCTGAAGCTTTCTTT. Its translation is CSAGTVLAAEAFF.

The J gene is TRBJ1-5, the V gene TRBV12-3 or TRBV12-4; D is uncertain. The V end was cut by 1 base, the J end by 8 bases, with 6 bases between. The CDR3 has 12 residues. The CDR3 loop reads CASSLGSEPQHF. The CDR3 nucleotides read TGTGCCAGCAGTTTAGGATCCGAGCCCCAGCATTTT.

J is TRBJ2-1 and V is TRBV20-1; 11 bases are a match to TRBD1. The V segment lost 5 bases and the J segment 3 bases; nucleotides outside the gene matches: 3. The CDR3 runs to 14 residues. CDR1 and CDR2 (germline): DFQATT, SNEGSKA (reference sequence). This CDR3 reads CSAYGTGGYNEQFF. For the CDR3, the DNA is TGCAGTGCTTACGGGACAGGGGGCTACAATGAGCAGTTCTTC.

The chain is built from TRBV7-9 and TRBJ2-3; D perhaps matches TRBD1 (5 bases). This CDR3 is 17 amino acids long. The ends were cut back, 1 base at V and 1 base at J, with 15 bases in the middle. CDR1 and CDR2 (germline): SEHNR, FQNEAQ (reference sequence). The CDR3 DNA reads TGTGCCAGCAGCTTAGGTGGGGCGTGGATTCGCACAGATACGCAGTATTTT. As protein: CASSLGGAWIRTDTQYF.

This chain connects TRBV20-1 to TRBJ1-2; the match to TRBD1 covers 7 bases. The CDR3 spans 12 residues. After removal of 5 bases from V and 10 bases from J, the junction contained 10 bases not matched to a gene. CDR1 and CDR2 from the germline V gene are DFQATT and SNEGSKA (reference sequence). This CDR3 reads CSAVGTDRIYTF. In DNA form, the CDR3 reads TGCAGTGCTGTCGGGACAGACAGGATCTACACCTTC.

The chain recombines TRBV11-2 with TRBJ1-2; no firm D call. Trimming pared 3 bases from V and 1 base from J, leaving 12 bases between. The CDR3 length is 15 residues. Per germline, CDR1 SGHAT and CDR2 FQNNGV. CDR3 amino acids: CASSFSARSNYGYTF. The CDR3 coding sequence is TGTGCCAGCAGCTTTTCGGCCAGAAGTAACTATGGCTACACCTTC.

The J gene is TRBJ1-5, the V gene TRBV27; a possible D gene is TRBD1 (6 bases). Trimming shortened V by 6 bases and J by 6 bases, and 15 bases separated the two germline ends. Germline V gene lookup returns CDR1 MNHEY and CDR2 SMNVEV (reference sequence). The length of the CDR3 is 14 residues. In nucleotides, the CDR3 is TGTGCCAGCAGCCTCTCGGGGGGCCGTCAGCCCCAGCATTTT. It codes for CASSLSGGRQPQHF.

A remark on this clonotype: Germline and junction disagree at one end, which may indicate a read error. The CDR3 here is CAGSLGARSDTDTQYF. The CDR3 DNA reads TGTGCCGGCAGCTTGGGGGCCCGAAGTGACACAGATACGCAGTATTTT. The chain combines TRBV5-6 with TRBJ2-3; D perhaps matches TRBD1 (6 bases). In germline, CDR1 is SGHDT, CDR2 YYEEEE. This CDR3 is built from 16 residues.

The J gene is TRBJ1-6, the V gene TRBV28; no definite D call. Germline V gene lookup returns CDR1 MDHEN and CDR2 SYDVKM. With 7 bases removed from V and 6 bases from J, the gap between germline ends came to 10 bases. This CDR3 is 13 amino acids long. The CDR3 loop is CASMAAFNSPLHF. The CDR3 DNA is TGTGCCAGCATGGCAGCTTTTAATTCACCCCTCCACTTT.

The chain combines TRBV20-1 with TRBJ2-3; 8 bases match TRBD1. V lost 6 bases, J lost 7 bases, and 12 bases stayed unmatched. Germline V gene data show CDR1 as DFQATT and CDR2 as SNEGSKA (reference sequence). The CDR3 sequence is 14 residues long. The CDR3 loop reads CSASLAGGGNTQYF. As DNA, the CDR3 is TGCAGTGCCTCGTTAGCAGGGGGCGGGAATACGCAGTATTTT.

This clonotype has a handful of counts. J is TRBJ2-5 and V is TRBV6-2 or TRBV6-3; D not certain. The CDR3 has 12 amino acids. V was shortened by 8 bases and J by 9 bases, with 16 bases between the two germline ends. CDR1 and CDR2 (germline): MNHEY, SVGEGT. CDR3 region: CASGGSFWPQYF. The CDR3 nucleotides read TGTGCCAGCGGTGGGTCTTTCTGGCCCCAGTACTTC.

The chain joins TRBV20-1 to TRBJ2-7, with D possibly being TRBD2 (6 bases). The germline V and J ends were trimmed by 6 bases and 4 bases, with 16 bases remaining between them. Per germline, CDR1 DFQATT and CDR2 SNEGSKA (reference sequence). The CDR3 runs 13 residues. The CDR3 coding sequence is TGCAGTGCCCACGGGGGATCTCTTTACGAGCAGTACTTC. Its protein product is CSAHGGSLYEQYF.